This TCR beta chain comes out of a study of siplizumab effects on memory and regulatory T cells (dated by TCRdb to about 2019). Notes on the research overall: The study examined how the anti-CD2 antibody siplizumab affects alloreactive T-cell subsets in allogeneic mixed lymphocyte reactions built from human PBMCs.

Overall results and qualifications from the work: For roughly 80-97% of proliferating CD4+ or CD8+ clones, no naive or memory phenotype could be assigned. The suppressive function of proliferating Tregs from siplizumab cultures was not functionally confirmed. Because sequences at frequencies below about 10^-5 were poorly captured, only a minor fraction of alloreactive clones could be mapped back to unstimulated subsets. Among mappable alloreactive CD4+ clones, the Treg-derived fraction averaged about 75% with siplizumab versus about 27% in control reactions. The cumulative frequency of alloreactive sequences that could be traced back to unstimulated CD4+ memory T cells was significantly reduced by siplizumab. Compared with memory T cells, unstimulated naive T cells appeared more diverse, and naive cells seemed to make a substantial contribution to the alloresponse.

Sorted unstimulated T cells, along with proliferating T cells recovered from mixed lymphocyte reactions, underwent TCRbeta CDR3 sequencing. Fresh whole blood from fewer than twelve HLA-typed healthy donors was used to isolate PBMCs. To map where alloreactive clones came from, CD4+ non-regulatory T cells in the unstimulated state were FACS-sorted. The library was obtained by the immunoSEQ multiplex PCR assay. About 10^5 TCR templates per sample were assayed by the deep sequencing platform. Genomic DNA extracted from sorted T cells was used for TCRbeta CDR3 sequencing. The authors processed their data as follows. The R programming language was used for clonal analysis of the TCRbeta CDR3 data. Alloreactive CD4+ and CD8+ clones were identified by comparing unstimulated samples to CFSE-low samples taken after the reaction. Regulatory or non-regulatory origin of alloreactive CD4+ clones was assigned by matching sequences to the sorted unstimulated Treg and non-Treg repertoires. TCRdb provides this immuneACCESS table in a form limited to in-frame rearrangements. Some clones are lacking; in checked studies, under half of them reflect an unresolved V gene, and why the rest are absent is not known. V and J calls and clone size are as listed in that table; D and trimming were resolved from the DNA. Counted in this sample were tens of thousands of clones; approximately 95% of them appeared once. Around 0.3% of the sample belongs to the ten largest clones.

Concerning this clone itself: There is no known antigen for this receptor. No base quality information exists; no much larger clone differs at one position.

This sequence originates from a human donor in good health. Sequenced sample: non-Treg CD4+ T cells sorted from blood. The cell subset or site label corresponds to: FACS-sorted unstimulated CD4+ non-regulatory T cells.

The CDR3 here reads CAWTDRGGGGELFF. The DNA is as follows: TGTGCCTGGACGGACAGGGGCGGTGGCGGGGAGCTGTTTTTT. The chain couples TRBV30 to TRBJ2-2; 9 bases in the middle match TRBD1. For CDR1 and CDR2, the germline V gene (reference sequence) lists GTSNPN and SVGIG. The CDR3 has 14 amino acids, counting the end cysteine and phenylalanine. Only the CDR3 DNA stays, 42 bases, in frame from base 1. Trimming removed 4 bases from V and 7 bases from J; the gene matches leave 7 bases unexplained.